The T cell receptor beta chain under discussion was sequenced for a study of blood T cell repertoires in COVID-19. Background on the study: Sites in the United States, Italy and Spain provided acute and convalescent COVID-19 samples. T cells, B-cell-depleted T cells, or PBMCs provided the cDNA or gDNA that served as material.

The CDR3 is 15 residues long. CDR1 is SEHNR and CDR2 is FQNEAQ in the germline V gene (reference sequence). Trimming took 5 bases from V and 10 from J, leaving 18 bases between them. In the original processing: Amplification from reference gene primers served as the basis for estimated nucleated cell counts. Using immunoSEQ multiplex PCR, the repertoire was profiled, and TCRdb retains in-frame clones only, with some absent. The V and J calls and clone size were taken over from that table, and D and trimming were inferred from the DNA. Of around 130,000 clones in the sample, approximately 80% were seen once.

This TCR was sampled from a woman in her sixties or seventies with acute or convalescent COVID-19. This sequence joins TRBV7-9 and TRBJ1-6, with no clear D. The sample consisted of peripheral blood. Here the CDR3 DNA reads TGTGCCAGCAGCCTGGACCGGGAAATTGGGTCACCCCTCCACTTT. Residues: CASSLDREIGSPLHF.